These 28 T cell receptor beta chains originate from one sample sequenced in a study of blood T cells in healthy people across ages. The authors ran a second PCR of 7 to 11 cycles using a sample-barcoded 5' primer and a J-beta primer mix. A single record per CDR3 protein comes from TCRdb applying MiXCR to the 5' RACE reads. Altogether approximately 820,000 distinct CDR3 sequences are present, roughly 44% being singletons, with the ten largest covering around 21%. The material sequenced was blood. These receptors all come from a man aged 60-69 years in good health.

The chain is built from TRBV2 and TRBJ1-1, with TRBD1 matching 8 bases. The CDR3 covers 14 residues. Trimming took 4 bases from V and 8 from J; bases not matched to a gene: 9. CDR1 is SNHLY, CDR2 FYNNEI, per germline. The CDR3 bases are TGTGCCAGCAGTGGCTGGCTGCAGGGGGCCGAAGCTTTCTTT. It yields the protein CASSGWLQGAEAFF.

The chain has TRBV25-1 and TRBJ2-3, with 9 bases lining up with TRBD1. The germline gives CDR1 MGHDK, CDR2 SYGVNS. Trimming cost V 4 bases and J 4 bases; bases outside gene matches: 6. The CDR3 is 15 residues long. The CDR3 here is CASSVDRGLADTQYF. CDR3 DNA: TGTGCCAGCAGTGTCGACAGGGGGTTAGCAGATACGCAGTATTTT.

This clonotype was counted between two and nine times. The chain carries TRBV28 and TRBJ1-6; 7 nucleotides align to TRBD1. The CDR3 covers 15 residues. V lost 1 base and J lost 7; bases outside the gene matches: 4. Germline V gene sequence: CDR1 MDHEN, CDR2 SYDVKM. Written as DNA, the CDR3 is TGTGCCAGCAGTTTATCAGGGACAGTCAATTCACCCCTCCACTTT. Translation: CASSLSGTVNSPLHF.

The CDR3 nucleotides are TGCGCCAGCAGCCAAGATGCGGGTCAGCCCCAGCATTTT. It is translated as CASSQDAGQPQHF. The chain employs TRBV4-3 and TRBJ1-5, with D hard to call. Between the trimmed V and J ends, which lost 0 bases and 6 bases, there was a span of 6 bases. This CDR3 region has 13 residues. Germline-derived CDR1 and CDR2 are LGHNA and YSLEER.

The chain recombines TRBV27 with TRBJ2-1, with 9 nucleotides matching TRBD2. The end of the DNA fits TRBJ2-7 better, so the J call may be wrong. This CDR3 is 16 amino acids long. Germline V gene lookup returns CDR1 MNHEY and CDR2 SMNVEV (reference sequence). CDR3 nucleotide sequence: TGTGCCAGCAGTTTAGCAAGCGGGGGGCCCTACAATGAGCAGTACTTC. Amino acid sequence: CASSLASGGPYNEQYF.

The V and J genes are TRBV24-1 and TRBJ2-1, with 11 bases aligning to TRBD1. CDR3 length: 13 amino acids. Per germline, CDR1 KGHDR and CDR2 SFDVKD. The V segment lost 5 bases and the J segment 10 bases; nucleotides outside the gene matches: 3. CDR3 protein: CATSGRTGGEQFF. The CDR3 coding sequence is TGTGCCACCAGTGGCCGGACAGGGGGCGAGCAGTTCTTC.

The chain has TRBV20-1 and TRBJ2-3; weak D call: TRBD2 (6 bases). V gave up 2 bases and J gave up 10 bases, with 25 bases separating them. Per germline, CDR1 DFQATT and CDR2 SNEGSKA (reference sequence). This CDR3 contains 16 residues. The CDR3 loop reads CSARREGRAGAGSQYF. The CDR3 DNA is TGCAGTGCTAGACGCGAGGGACGGGCAGGCGCGGGGTCGCAGTATTTT.

This chain uses TRBV19 with TRBJ2-1; 9 bases line up with TRBD1. V was clipped by 4 bases and J by 5 bases; unmatched bases: 6. CDR1 is LNHDA, CDR2 SQIVND, per germline (reference sequence). The CDR3 is 15 amino acids. The CDR3 loop is CASSRVGTGHNEQFF. DNA of the CDR3: TGTGCCAGTAGTAGAGTGGGGACAGGGCACAATGAGCAGTTCTTC.

The chain joins TRBV7-2 to TRBJ2-5; D might be TRBD1 (5 bases). The CDR3 runs to 14 residues. CDR1 and CDR2 (germline): SGHTA, FQGNSA. Trimming removed 2 bases from V and 11 bases from J, with 18 bases in between. The CDR3 DNA sequence: TGTGCCAGCAGCTTAAGACAGCCCCTCAATGAGCAGTACTTC. It is translated as CASSLRQPLNEQYF.

The CDR3: CASSEASGGNNEQFF. Written as DNA, the CDR3 is TGCGCCAGCAGTGAGGCGAGCGGGGGAAACAATGAGCAGTTCTTC. This chain links TRBV10-1 with TRBJ2-1; 8 bases are shared with TRBD2. CDR1 WNHNN and CDR2 SYGVQD come from the germline V gene (reference sequence). The V and J ends lost 2 bases and 5 bases, in that order; junction bases with no gene match: 5. The length of the CDR3 is 15 residues.

The V and J genes are TRBV6-1 and TRBJ1-6, with 7 bases lining up with TRBD1. The CDR3 covers 17 residues. Germline-derived CDR1 and CDR2 are MNHNS and SASEGT. V lost 3 bases, J lost 0 bases, and 5 bases stayed unmatched. The CDR3 DNA is TGTGCCAGCAGTGACACAGGGGAGAGCTCCTATAATTCACCCCTCCACTTT. It codes for CASSDTGESSYNSPLHF.

This chain joins TRBV7-3 and TRBJ2-5; D possibly corresponds to TRBD2 (6 bases). The CDR3 runs 15 residues. The germline V gene has CDR1 SGHTA and CDR2 FQGTGA. Trimming removed 3 bases at V and 4 bases at J, with 15 bases between. The CDR3: CASSLGGKVGETQYF. The CDR3 DNA follows: TGTGCCAGCAGCTTGGGCGGGAAAGTAGGAGAGACCCAGTACTTC.

The V gene is TRBV28, the J gene TRBJ2-1, with 12 bases that match TRBD1. Germline V gives CDR1 MDHEN, CDR2 SYDVKM. The V segment lost 4 bases and the J segment 8 bases; nucleotides outside the gene matches: 9. This CDR3 has 16 residues. As DNA, the CDR3 is TGTGCCAGCAGTTCTTCCGGGACAGGGGGCCGGGATGAGCAGTTCTTC. Translating gives CASSSSGTGGRDEQFF.

The CDR3 region is CATSREGSIFYNEQFF. The CDR3 DNA reads TGTGCCACCAGCAGAGAGGGAAGTATCTTTTACAATGAGCAGTTCTTC. This sequence joins TRBV15 and TRBJ2-1; unclear D gene. Trimming took off 0 bases at V and 4 bases at J, with 13 bases between the two ends. The CDR3 totals 16 residues. CDR1 and CDR2 from the germline V gene are LNHNV and YYDKDF (reference sequence).

This clonotype appeared a few times. CDR3 DNA sequence: TGTGCCAGCAGTTTATTCCCCGGGGAGCTGTTTTTT. This encodes CASSLFPGELFF. The chain employs TRBV12-3 or TRBV12-4 and TRBJ2-2; D unclear. The CDR3 length is 12 residues. Trimming removed 2 bases at V and 6 bases at J, with 4 bases between.

The chain combines TRBV14 with TRBJ2-3, with no clear D. The CDR3 is 13 amino acids. V was pared by 1 base and J by 2 bases, with 4 bases between. Germline V gene sequence: CDR1 SGHDN, CDR2 FVKESK. The DNA for the CDR3 is TGTGCCAGCAGCCAAGTGAACACAGATACGCAGTATTTT. This encodes CASSQVNTDTQYF.

Of note for this clonotype: It may be a read error: a sequence one base away is much more abundant. This sequence joins TRBV4-2 and TRBJ1-1; D is uncertain. V shed 0 bases and J shed 4 bases, with 6 bases lying between them. Germline V gene sequence: CDR1 LGHNA, CDR2 YNFKEQ. CDR3 size: 13 residues. The CDR3, as DNA: TGTGCCAGCAGCCAAGATCCGGGCACTGAAGCTTTCTTT. It specifies CASSQDPGTEAFF.

The table lists this clonotype with a few counts. This chain links TRBV6-6 with TRBJ1-1; TRBD1 matches 7 bases. Losses at the gene ends were 7 bases for V and 7 bases for J; bases not matched to a gene: 9. This CDR3 has 13 residues. Germline V gene lookup returns CDR1 MNHNY and CDR2 SVGAGI (reference sequence). The CDR3 DNA is TGTGCCAGCACTTTACCCCCAGGGGGTGAAGCTTTCTTT. Its protein product is CASTLPPGGEAFF.

This clonotype came up a few times. V gene TRBV7-2 combines with J gene TRBJ2-3; 12 nucleotides agree with TRBD2. The V gene end was trimmed by 5 bases and the J gene end by 5 bases; junction bases not matched to a gene: 8. Germline V lookup: CDR1 SGHTA, CDR2 FQGNSA. CDR3 length: 16 residues. The CDR3 nucleotides read TGTGCCAGCAGCCGTACTAGCGGGGGGCCCCGAGATACGCAGTATTTT. It codes for CASSRTSGGPRDTQYF. Supplemented by reference TRBV7-2 and TRBJ2-3, the full variable domain reads GAGVSQSPSNKVTEKGKDVELRCDPISGHTALYWYRQSLGQGLEFLIYFQGNSAPDKSGLPSDRFSAERTGGSVSTLTIQRTQQEDSAVYLCASSRTSGGPRDTQYFGPGTRLTVL.

The genes are TRBV4-3 and TRBJ1-2; 10 bases line up with TRBD1. The junction had 6 bases not matched to a gene; V was cut back by 0 bases and J by 8 bases. Germline V gene sequence: CDR1 LGHNA, CDR2 YSLEER. There are 15 residues in the CDR3. The CDR3 nucleotides read TGCGCCAGCAGCCAAGAGGGGACAGGGGTCTACGGCTACACCTTC. Residues: CASSQEGTGVYGYTF.

V usage is TRBV5-1 and J usage is TRBJ2-1; TRBD1 or TRBD2 may be the D gene (5 bases each). The CDR3 spans 13 residues. Germline V CDR1 and CDR2: SGHRS, YFSETQ. The V gene lost 3 bases and the J gene lost 7 bases, with 11 bases spanning the gap. In DNA form, the CDR3 reads TGCGCCAGCAGCTGGGGGTGGGGAAATGAGCAGTTCTTC. This translates into CASSWGWGNEQFF.

The chain couples TRBV9 to TRBJ2-5; D possibly corresponds to TRBD2 (5 bases). Germline assignment: CDR1 SGDLS and CDR2 YYNGEE. With 0 bases removed from V and 5 bases from J, the gap between germline ends came to 14 bases. This CDR3 has 15 residues. The DNA for the CDR3 is TGTGCCAGCAGCGTAGTGGGTGGTAGCGTGGAGACCCAGTACTTC. This encodes CASSVVGGSVETQYF. Looking up the rest from reference TRBV9 and TRBJ2-5 gives the full variable domain: DSGVTQTPKHLITATGQRVTLRCSPRSGDLSVYWYQQSLDQGLQFLIQYYNGEERAKGNILERFSAQQFPDLHSELNLSSLELGDSALYFCASSVVGGSVETQYFGPGTRLLVL.

The chain combines TRBV3-1 with TRBJ1-1; TRBD1 might be the D (5 bases). CDR3 size: 13 residues. V dropped 7 bases and J dropped 1 base, with 10 bases sitting between them. Germline CDR1 reads LGHDT; CDR2 reads YNNKEL (reference sequence). This chain's CDR3 is CASKSRENTEAFF. The CDR3 DNA is TGTGCCAGCAAGAGCAGGGAGAACACTGAAGCTTTCTTT. Using reference TRBV3-1 and TRBJ1-1 for the parts outside the CDR3, the full variable domain is DTAVSQTPKYLVTQMGNDKSIKCEQNLGHDTMYWYKQDSKKFLKIMFSYNNKELIINETVPNRFSPKSPDKAHLNLHINSLELGDSAVYFCASKSRENTEAFFGQGTRLTVV.

The chain carries TRBV7-8 and TRBJ2-3, with 9 bases lining up with TRBD1. Trimming at V came to 3 bases and at J to 3 bases, leaving 7 bases not matched to a gene. Germline lookup yields CDR1 SGHVS and CDR2 FQNEAQ. The length of the CDR3 is 16 residues. The CDR3 loop is CASSFLQGARTDTQYF. The CDR3 DNA sequence: TGTGCCAGCAGCTTCCTACAGGGGGCTCGTACAGATACGCAGTATTTT. Full variable domain (remainder filled in from reference TRBV7-8 and TRBJ2-3): GAGVSQSPRYKVAKRGQDVALRCDPISGHVSLFWYQQALGQGPEFLTYFQNEAQLDKSGLPSDRFFAERPEGSVSTLKIQRTQQEDSAVYLCASSFLQGARTDTQYFGPGTRLTVL.

A remark on this clonotype: This may arise from a read error, as a much more abundant clone is one base away. V gene TRBV7-3 combines with J gene TRBJ2-3; D remains unclear. CDR1 is SGHTA, CDR2 FQGTGA, per germline. Between the trimmed V and J ends, which lost 10 bases and 2 bases, there was a span of 13 bases. There are 13 residues in the CDR3. CDR3 sequence: CANSPRNTDTQYF. The CDR3 coding sequence is TGTGCCAACAGTCCACGCAACACAGATACGCAGTATTTT.

J is TRBJ2-7 and V is TRBV20-1; 9 nucleotides match TRBD1. The J segment lost 5 bases and the V segment lost 0 bases, leaving 11 bases of the junction unmatched. From germline, CDR1 is DFQATT and CDR2 SNEGSKA (reference sequence). This CDR3 is built from 16 residues. The CDR3 region has the DNA TGCAGTGCTAGAGATGTTCTGGGACAGGGCTCGGACGAGCAGTACTTC. This codes for CSARDVLGQGSDEQYF.

The genes are TRBV20-1 and TRBJ2-1; D may be TRBD2 (6 bases). There are 19 residues in the CDR3. Germline-derived CDR1 and CDR2 are DFQATT and SNEGSKA (reference sequence). Trimming took off 0 bases at V and 3 bases at J, with 24 bases between the two ends. Here the CDR3 reads CSARDYPLPVADNYNEQFF. CDR3 DNA: TGCAGTGCTAGAGATTATCCCCTCCCGGTAGCGGACAACTACAATGAGCAGTTCTTC.

The genes are TRBV4-3 and TRBJ1-6; 7 positions match TRBD1. This CDR3 comprises 16 residues. Germline V gene sequence: CDR1 LGHNA, CDR2 YSLEER. Trimming took 0 bases from V and 6 from J; bases not matched to a gene: 5. CDR3 DNA sequence: TGCGCCAGCAGCCAAGATCGGCGACAGGGTAATTCACCCCTCCACTTT. Residues: CASSQDRRQGNSPLHF.